This paragraph reports one T cell receptor beta chain. Its specific antigen is unknown. No qualities accompany the bases; no much larger clone lies one base away. This sample is drawn from a study of T cell clones after liver transplantation (dated by TCRdb to between 2018 and 2021). Regarding the research as a whole: The samples were obtained from ITN030ST, a randomized trial that attempted immunosuppression withdrawal within 2 years after liver transplantation. Donor-reactive T cell clones were identified using TCRbeta sequencing after a pre-transplant mixed lymphocyte reaction and were then followed in post-transplant blood. As an antigen-independent comparator for donor-reactive sequences, third party-reactive TCRbeta sequences were also identified from pre-transplant MLRs. Three of the eight recipients were HCV-positive; the others were transplanted for non-autoimmune, non-viral indications. The subjects received no induction therapy and were kept on standard immunosuppression until randomization at 12-24 months post-transplant. Tolerance meant complete immunosuppression withdrawal for at least one year without liver enzymes rising beyond twice the upper limit of normal. Blood samples were collected pre-transplant, then pre-randomization ahead of withdrawal, and finally post-randomization once withdrawal had either been completed or failed. The study cohort included 8 liver transplant recipients, of whom 3 were classified as tolerant and 5 as non-tolerant. What the authors observed across the whole study: Because of small, heterogeneous patient numbers and non-standardized post-transplant time points, the conclusions were only preliminary. In most of the 8 subjects, circulating donor-reactive CD4 TCRbeta sequences decreased significantly after transplant, regardless of tolerance or HCV status. The decline in donor-reactive sequences exceeded the decline in third party-reactive sequences, suggesting partial antigen-specific deletion that was unrelated to withdrawal success. Because no allograft tissue specimens were available, donor-reactive T cells may have migrated into the graft instead of being deleted. In two subjects, low numbers of available donor cells limited the measurable donor-reactive repertoire. After accounting for repertoire turnover, donor-reactive detection was significantly reduced in 7 of 8 subjects for CD4 and 8 of 8 for CD8.

Trimming removed 4 bases from V and 7 bases from J, leaving 9 bases between the germline ends. The CDR3, cysteine through phenylalanine, is 11 amino acids long. The kept DNA is CDR3 alone, 33 bases in frame from the first base. The germline V gene (reference sequence) specifies DFQATT as CDR1 and SNEGSKA as CDR2. Frozen genomic DNA underwent high-throughput TCRbeta CDR3 sequencing by immunoSEQ, including PCR amplification, mapping, bias correction and internal controls. As for the authors' bioinformatics: Productive rearrangements were retained, and unique TCRbeta sequences were defined by the CDR3 nucleotide sequence together with the V and J gene. For classification of a sequence as donor-reactive, at least 5-fold expansion in CFSE-low cells relative to unstimulated pre-transplant cells and a frequency of at least 0.01% were required. Minimum frequency thresholds were set for each subject on the basis of the unstimulated sample with the lowest template count, so that a detection power of at least 90% was ensured. Jensen-Shannon divergence between the top 1000 TCRbeta sequences post-transplant and pre-transplant was used to measure repertoire turnover. Two-sided Fisher's exact tests were used to test for changes in how often donor-reactive sequences were detected. TCRdb stores this immuneACCESS table with in-frame sequences only. Part of the clones is absent; in the studies checked, under half of the shortfall reflects unresolved V genes, and no reason is known for the rest. V, J and clone size reflect that table, while D and trimming were determined from the DNA. In all, the sample holds around 110,000 clones, and less than 95% of those were seen once. The biggest ten clones account for around 0.83% of the sample.

Unstimulated PBMCs, after thawing, were stained for CD3, CD4 and CD8 and then FACS-sorted into CD3+CD4+ and CD3+CD8+ populations. Each of the 8 studied subjects was randomized to immunosuppression withdrawal. The Qiagen DNeasy Blood and Tissue Kit was used to isolate genomic DNA. This receptor was identified in a human patient who received a liver transplant. Where a transplant has occurred, the graft donor may have supplied some of the T cells. The specimen was CD4+ T cells from blood, collected 12 months after liver transplant. The V and J genes are TRBV20-1 and TRBJ2-3; no D segment can be confidently identified. The DNA is as follows: TGCAGTGCTATTGCCGGAAATACGCAGTATTTT. Its product reads: CSAIAGNTQYF.